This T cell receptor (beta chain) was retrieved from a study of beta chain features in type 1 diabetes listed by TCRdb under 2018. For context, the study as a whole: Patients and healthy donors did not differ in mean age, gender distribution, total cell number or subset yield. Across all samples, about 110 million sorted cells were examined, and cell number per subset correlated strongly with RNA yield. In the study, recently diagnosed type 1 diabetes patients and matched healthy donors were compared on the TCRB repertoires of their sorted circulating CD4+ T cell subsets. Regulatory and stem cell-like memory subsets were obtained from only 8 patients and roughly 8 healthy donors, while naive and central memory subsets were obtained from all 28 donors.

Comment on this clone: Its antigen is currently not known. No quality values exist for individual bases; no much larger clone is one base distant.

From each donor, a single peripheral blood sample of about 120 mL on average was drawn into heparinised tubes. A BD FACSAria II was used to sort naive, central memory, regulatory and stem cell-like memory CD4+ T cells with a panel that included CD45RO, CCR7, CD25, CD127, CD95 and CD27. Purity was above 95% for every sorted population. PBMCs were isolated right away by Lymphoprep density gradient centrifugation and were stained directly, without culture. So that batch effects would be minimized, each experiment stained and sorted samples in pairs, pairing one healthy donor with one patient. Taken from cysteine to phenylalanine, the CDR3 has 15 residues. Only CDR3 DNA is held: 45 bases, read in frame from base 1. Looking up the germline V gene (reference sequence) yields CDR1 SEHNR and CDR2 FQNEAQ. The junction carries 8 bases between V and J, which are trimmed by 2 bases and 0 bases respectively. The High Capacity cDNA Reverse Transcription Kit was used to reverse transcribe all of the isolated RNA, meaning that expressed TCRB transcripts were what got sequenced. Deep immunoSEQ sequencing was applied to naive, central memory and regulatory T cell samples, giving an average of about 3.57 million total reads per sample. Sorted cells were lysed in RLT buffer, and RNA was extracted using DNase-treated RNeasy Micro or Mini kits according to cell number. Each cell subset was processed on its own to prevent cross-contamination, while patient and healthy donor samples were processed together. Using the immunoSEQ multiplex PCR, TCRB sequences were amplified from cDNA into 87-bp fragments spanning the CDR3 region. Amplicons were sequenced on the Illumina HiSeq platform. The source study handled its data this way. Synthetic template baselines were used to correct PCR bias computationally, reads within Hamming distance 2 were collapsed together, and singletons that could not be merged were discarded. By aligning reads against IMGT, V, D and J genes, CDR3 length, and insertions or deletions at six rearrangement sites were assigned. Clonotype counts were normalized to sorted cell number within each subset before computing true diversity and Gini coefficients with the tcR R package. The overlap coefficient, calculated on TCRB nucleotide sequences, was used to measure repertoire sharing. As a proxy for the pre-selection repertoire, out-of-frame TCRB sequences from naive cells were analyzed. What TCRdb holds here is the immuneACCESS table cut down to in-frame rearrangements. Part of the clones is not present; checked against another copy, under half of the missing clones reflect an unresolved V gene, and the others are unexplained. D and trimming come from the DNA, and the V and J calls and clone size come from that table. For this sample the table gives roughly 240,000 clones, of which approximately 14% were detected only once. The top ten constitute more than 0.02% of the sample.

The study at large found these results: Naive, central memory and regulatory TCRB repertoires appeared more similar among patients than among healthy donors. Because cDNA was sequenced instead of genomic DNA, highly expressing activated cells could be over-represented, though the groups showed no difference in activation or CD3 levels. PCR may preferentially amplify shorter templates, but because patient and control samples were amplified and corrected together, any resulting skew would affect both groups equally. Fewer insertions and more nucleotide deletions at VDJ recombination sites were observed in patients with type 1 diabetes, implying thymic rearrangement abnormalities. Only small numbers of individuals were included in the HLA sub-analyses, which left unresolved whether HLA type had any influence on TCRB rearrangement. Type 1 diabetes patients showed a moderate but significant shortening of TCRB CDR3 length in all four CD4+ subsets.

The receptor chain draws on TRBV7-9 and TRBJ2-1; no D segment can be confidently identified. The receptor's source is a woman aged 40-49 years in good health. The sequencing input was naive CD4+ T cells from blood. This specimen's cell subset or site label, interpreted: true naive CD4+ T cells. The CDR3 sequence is CASSLQTYSYNEQFF. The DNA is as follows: TGTGCCAGCAGCTTACAGACTTACTCCTACAATGAGCAGTTCTTC.